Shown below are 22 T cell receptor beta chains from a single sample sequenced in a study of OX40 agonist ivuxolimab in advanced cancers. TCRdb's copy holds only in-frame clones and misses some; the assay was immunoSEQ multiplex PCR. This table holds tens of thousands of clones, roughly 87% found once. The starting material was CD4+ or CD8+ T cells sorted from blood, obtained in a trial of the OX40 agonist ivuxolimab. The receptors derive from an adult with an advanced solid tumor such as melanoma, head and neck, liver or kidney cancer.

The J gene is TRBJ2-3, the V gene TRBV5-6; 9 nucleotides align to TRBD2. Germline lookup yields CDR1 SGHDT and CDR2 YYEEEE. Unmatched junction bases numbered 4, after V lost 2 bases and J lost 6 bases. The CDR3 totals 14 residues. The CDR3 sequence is CASSLKSGRDTQYF. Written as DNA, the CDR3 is TGTGCCAGCAGCTTAAAAAGCGGGAGGGATACGCAGTATTTT.

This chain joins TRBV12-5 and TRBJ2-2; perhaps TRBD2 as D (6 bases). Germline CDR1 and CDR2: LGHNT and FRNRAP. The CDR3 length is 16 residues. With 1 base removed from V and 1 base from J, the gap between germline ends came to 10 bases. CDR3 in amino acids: CASGLAGLLNTGELFF. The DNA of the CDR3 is TGTGCTAGTGGTTTGGCGGGACTCCTGAACACCGGGGAGCTGTTTTTT.

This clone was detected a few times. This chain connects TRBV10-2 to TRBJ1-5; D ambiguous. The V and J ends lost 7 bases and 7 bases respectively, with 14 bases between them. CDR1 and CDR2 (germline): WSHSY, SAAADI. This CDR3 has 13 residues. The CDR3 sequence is CASNFGVAQPQHF. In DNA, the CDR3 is TGCGCCAGCAATTTTGGGGTAGCGCAGCCCCAGCATTTT.

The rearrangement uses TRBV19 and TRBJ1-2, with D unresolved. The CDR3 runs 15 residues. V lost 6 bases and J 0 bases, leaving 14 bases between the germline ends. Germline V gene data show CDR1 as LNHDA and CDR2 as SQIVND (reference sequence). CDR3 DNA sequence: TGTGCCAGTAGGACGACCCCTGACGCTAACTATGGCTACACCTTC. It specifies CASRTTPDANYGYTF.

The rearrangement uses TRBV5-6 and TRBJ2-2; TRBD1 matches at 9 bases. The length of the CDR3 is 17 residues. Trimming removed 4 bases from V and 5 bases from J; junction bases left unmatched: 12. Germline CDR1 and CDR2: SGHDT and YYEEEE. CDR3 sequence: CASSRRATGGWTGELFF. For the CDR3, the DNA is TGTGCCAGCAGCAGAAGAGCTACAGGGGGCTGGACCGGGGAGCTGTTTTTT.

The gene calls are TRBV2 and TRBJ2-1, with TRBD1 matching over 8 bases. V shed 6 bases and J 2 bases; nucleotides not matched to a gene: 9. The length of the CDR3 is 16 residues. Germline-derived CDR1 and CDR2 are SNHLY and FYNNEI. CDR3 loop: CASRAWTGQTYNEQFF. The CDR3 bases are TGTGCCAGCAGAGCCTGGACAGGGCAAACCTACAATGAGCAGTTCTTC.

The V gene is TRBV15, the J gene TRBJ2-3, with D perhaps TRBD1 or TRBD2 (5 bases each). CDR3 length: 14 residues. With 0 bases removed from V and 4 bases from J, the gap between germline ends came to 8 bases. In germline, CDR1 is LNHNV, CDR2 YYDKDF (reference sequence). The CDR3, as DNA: TGTGCCACCAGCAGAGAGGGACGTCCAGATACGCAGTATTTT. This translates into CATSREGRPDTQYF.

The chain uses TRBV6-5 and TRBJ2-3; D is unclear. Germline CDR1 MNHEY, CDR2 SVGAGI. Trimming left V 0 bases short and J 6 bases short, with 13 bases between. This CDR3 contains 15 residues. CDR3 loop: CASSYSGQKWDTQYF. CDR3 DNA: TGTGCCAGCAGTTACTCGGGTCAAAAGTGGGATACGCAGTATTTT.

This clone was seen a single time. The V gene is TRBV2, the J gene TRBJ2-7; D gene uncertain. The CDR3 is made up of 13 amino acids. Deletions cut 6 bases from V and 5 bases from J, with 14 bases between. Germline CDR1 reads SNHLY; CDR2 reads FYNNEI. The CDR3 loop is CASSSKVGNEQYF. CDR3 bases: TGTGCCAGCAGCTCCAAGGTGGGGAACGAGCAGTACTTC.

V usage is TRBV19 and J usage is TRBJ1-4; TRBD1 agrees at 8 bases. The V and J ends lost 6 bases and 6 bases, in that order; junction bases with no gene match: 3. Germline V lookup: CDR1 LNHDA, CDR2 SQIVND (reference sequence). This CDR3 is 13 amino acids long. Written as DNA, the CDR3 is TGTGCCAGTAGGTCACAGGGGGATGAAAAACTGTTTTTT. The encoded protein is CASRSQGDEKLFF.

The DNA for the CDR3 is TGCGCCAGCAGAGAGGGGGGCATAACTAATGAAAAACTGTTTTTT. Translating gives CASREGGITNEKLFF. The gene calls are TRBV5-1 and TRBJ1-4, with D perhaps matching TRBD1 (6 bases). CDR3 length equals 15 residues. From germline, CDR1 is SGHRS and CDR2 YFSETQ. The V end lost 5 bases, the J end lost 1 base, and 12 bases lay between the germline ends.

As DNA, the CDR3 is TGTGCCAGCAGCTTGGCCTTGCGGGGATCCTACAATGAGCAGTTCTTC. Translated, it gives CASSLALRGSYNEQFF. The V and J genes are TRBV5-4 and TRBJ2-1, with D tentatively TRBD2 (6 bases). The V end lost 0 bases, the J end lost 1 base, and 11 bases lay between the germline ends. Germline values: CDR1 SGHNT, CDR2 YYREEE (reference sequence). The CDR3 has 16 amino acids.

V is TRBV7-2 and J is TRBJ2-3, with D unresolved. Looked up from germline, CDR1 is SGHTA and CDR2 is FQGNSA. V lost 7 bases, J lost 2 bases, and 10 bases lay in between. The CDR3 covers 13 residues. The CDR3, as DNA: TGTGCCAGCACCGTCTCGACCACAGATACGCAGTATTTT. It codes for CASTVSTTDTQYF.

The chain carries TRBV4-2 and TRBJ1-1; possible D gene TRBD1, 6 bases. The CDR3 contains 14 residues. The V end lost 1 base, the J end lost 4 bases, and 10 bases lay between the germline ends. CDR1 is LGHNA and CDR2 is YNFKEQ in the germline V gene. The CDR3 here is CASSQAQGPTEAFF. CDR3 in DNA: TGTGCCAGCAGCCAAGCACAGGGTCCCACTGAAGCTTTCTTT.

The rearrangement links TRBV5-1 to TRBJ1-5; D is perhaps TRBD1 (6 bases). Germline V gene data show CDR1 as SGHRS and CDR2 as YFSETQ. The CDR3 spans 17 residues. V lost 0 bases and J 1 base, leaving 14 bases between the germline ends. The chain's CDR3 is CASSLGPDRPSNQPQHF. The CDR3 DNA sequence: TGCGCCAGCAGCTTGGGGCCCGACAGGCCGAGCAATCAGCCCCAGCATTTT.

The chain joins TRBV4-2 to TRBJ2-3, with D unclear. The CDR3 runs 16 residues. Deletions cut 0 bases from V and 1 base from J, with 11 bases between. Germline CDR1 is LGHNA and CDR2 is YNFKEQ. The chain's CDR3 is CASSQDLGRGTDTQYF. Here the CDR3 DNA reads TGTGCCAGCAGCCAAGACCTAGGGCGAGGCACAGATACGCAGTATTTT.

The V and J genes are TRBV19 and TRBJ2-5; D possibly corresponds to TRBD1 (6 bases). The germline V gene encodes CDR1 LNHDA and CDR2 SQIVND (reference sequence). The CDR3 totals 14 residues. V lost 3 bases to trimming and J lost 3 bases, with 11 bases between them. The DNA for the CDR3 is TGTGCCAGTAGTATCTCCCCAGGGGAAGAGACCCAGTACTTC. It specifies CASSISPGEETQYF.

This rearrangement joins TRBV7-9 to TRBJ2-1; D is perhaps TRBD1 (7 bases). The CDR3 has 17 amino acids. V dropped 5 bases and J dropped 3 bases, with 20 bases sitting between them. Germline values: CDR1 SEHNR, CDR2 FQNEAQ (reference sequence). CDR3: CASSIQGGRMFYNEQFF. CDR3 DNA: TGTGCCAGCAGCATCCAGGGGGGTAGAATGTTCTACAATGAGCAGTTCTTC.

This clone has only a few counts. The CDR3 sequence is CAISDEGRGDYGYTF. In DNA form, the CDR3 reads TGTGCCATCAGTGACGAAGGCAGGGGGGACTATGGCTACACCTTC. The chain uses TRBV10-3 and TRBJ1-2; the match to TRBD1 covers 7 bases. The CDR3 consists of 15 residues. Losses at the gene ends were 3 bases for V and 3 bases for J; bases not matched to a gene: 7. The V gene's germline CDR1 is ENHRY and CDR2 SYGVKD.

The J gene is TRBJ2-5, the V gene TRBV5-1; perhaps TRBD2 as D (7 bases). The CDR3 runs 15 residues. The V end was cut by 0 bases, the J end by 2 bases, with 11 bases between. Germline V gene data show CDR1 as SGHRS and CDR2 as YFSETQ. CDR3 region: CASSLVGGLQETQYF. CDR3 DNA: TGCGCCAGCAGCTTGGTGGGGGGGCTTCAAGAGACCCAGTACTTC.

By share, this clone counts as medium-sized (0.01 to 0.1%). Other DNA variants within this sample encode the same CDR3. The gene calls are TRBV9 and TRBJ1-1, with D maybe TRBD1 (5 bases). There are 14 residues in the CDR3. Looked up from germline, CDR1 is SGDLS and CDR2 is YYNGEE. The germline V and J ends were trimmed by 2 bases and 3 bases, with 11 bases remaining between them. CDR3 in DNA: TGTGCCAGCAGCGTTCAGGGTGGGGACACTGAAGCTTTCTTT. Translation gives CASSVQGGDTEAFF. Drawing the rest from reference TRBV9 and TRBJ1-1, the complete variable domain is DSGVTQTPKHLITATGQRVTLRCSPRSGDLSVYWYQQSLDQGLQFLIQYYNGEERAKGNILERFSAQQFPDLHSELNLSSLELGDSALYFCASSVQGGDTEAFFGQGTRLTVV.

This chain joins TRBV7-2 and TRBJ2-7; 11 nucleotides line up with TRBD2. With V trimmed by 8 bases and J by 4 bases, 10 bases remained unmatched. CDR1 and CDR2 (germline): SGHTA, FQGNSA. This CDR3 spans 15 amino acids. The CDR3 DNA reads TGTGCCAGCGGATTAGCGGGAGGGATAATATACGAGCAGTACTTC. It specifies CASGLAGGIIYEQYF.